What follows describes a single TCR beta chain. Its antigen remains unidentified. The input lacks base qualities; no much larger clone sits a single base away. The entry originates in a study of blood T cell repertoires in COVID-19 (TCRdb year 2020). Regarding the complete study: Collaborator samples came from the United States, Italy and Spain and covered acute and convalescent phases of COVID-19. The sample metadata nearly always contained a de-identified subject ID, COVID-19 status, age in years and sex. Where available, HLA class I and class II types were obtained from metadata supplied by the sample provider rather than from assay-based typing. Samples were obtained from the ongoing ImmuneRACE study (first 160 participants) and from about 1,300 subjects provided by 6 global collaborators. The repertoires were released in a freely available public database meant as a resource for research on the immune response to SARS-CoV-2. The prospective study material was composed of cDNA or gDNA derived from T cells, B-cell-depleted T cells, or PBMCs. Subjects who had been exposed to COVID-19, were actively infected with it, or had recovered from it provided the deeply sampled blood TCRbeta repertoires that made up the dataset. Overall study results and their limits: How much clinical and demographic metadata was included differed by source and by participant, and the metadata was provided uncurated.

The CDR3 measures 13 amino acids from cysteine to phenylalanine. Left in the record is the CDR3 DNA by itself, 39 bases read in frame from the first base. V is shortened by 0 bases, J by 7 bases, and the region joining them spans 7 bases. The germline V gene (reference sequence) supplies CDR1 PRHDT and CDR2 FYEKMQ. TCRbeta CDR3 regions were amplified from genomic DNA using the immunoSEQ Assay, a bias-controlled multiplex PCR. In the original analysis: The number of nucleated cells in each sample was estimated from the amplification of reference gene primers within the assay. To quantify the absolute abundance of each unique TCRbeta CDR3 rearrangement, sequence reads were collapsed and filtered. For each sample, productive Simpson clonality was calculated as the square root of Simpson's diversity index across productive rearrangements. The table comes from immuneACCESS by way of TCRdb, which keeps in-frame sequences with V and J called. Part of the clones is missing from these tables; in studies checked, under half for an unresolved V gene and the rest for unknown reasons. V and J calls and clone size come straight from that table; D and trimming were deduced from the DNA. The sample profile shows around 63,000 clones; about 90% of them were found once. The biggest ten clones account for roughly 7.2% of the sample.

Each collaborating institution followed its own protocols to collect whole blood in K2EDTA tubes. For TCRbeta analysis, collaborators shipped samples as frozen whole blood, isolated PBMCs, or DNA extracted from either of those sample types. The chain joins TRBV13 to TRBJ2-1, and TRBD1 may be the D gene, going by 6 matching bases. The TCR comes from a man in his sixties with acute or convalescent COVID-19. Sequencing was performed on peripheral blood. The bases are TGTGCCAGCAGCTTAGGGGACAGAAATGAGCAGTTCTTC. This encodes CASSLGDRNEQFF.